These 8 T cell receptor beta chains were all obtained from the same sample, sequenced in a study of beta chain features in type 1 diabetes. Of the isolated RNA, all was reverse transcribed, and so the sequenced material was expressed TCRB transcripts. Clones were read by immunoSEQ multiplex PCR, and TCRdb kept only the in-frame ones, dropping some. This sample has under 900,000 clones, with about a sixth found just once. Sequencing was carried out using naive CD4+ T cells from blood. The receptor set was obtained from a woman younger than 30 in good health.

The J gene is TRBJ2-7, the V gene TRBV6-6; D is unresolved. With 6 bases removed from V and 3 bases from J, the gap between germline ends came to 9 bases. The germline CDR1 and CDR2 sequences are MNHNY and SVGAGI (reference sequence). The CDR3 spans 12 residues. The CDR3, as DNA: TGTGCCAGCAGGGACCTATACTACGAGCAGTACTTC. As protein: CASRDLYYEQYF.

The chain is built from TRBV6-6 and TRBJ2-7, with D possibly called TRBD1 or TRBD2 (6 bases each). The germline CDR1 and CDR2 sequences are MNHNY and SVGAGI (reference sequence). V was cut by 0 bases and J by 0 bases, with 12 bases left in between. The CDR3 runs 16 residues. CDR3 region: CASSYSGGRSSYEQYF. The CDR3 nucleotides read TGTGCCAGCAGTTACTCCGGGGGCAGGAGCTCCTACGAGCAGTACTTC.

The chain employs TRBV7-2 and TRBJ2-4, with a possible D match to TRBD2 (6 bases). Trimming left V 0 bases short and J 0 bases short, with 12 bases between. The CDR3 is 17 residues long. Germline CDR1 and CDR2: SGHTA and FQGNSA. CDR3 bases: TGTGCCAGCAGCTTAGCGGGAGTGGGAGGAGCCAAAAACATTCAGTACTTC. It codes for CASSLAGVGGAKNIQYF.

V and J are TRBV19 and TRBJ2-5; D remains ambiguous. The CDR3 covers 15 residues. The V gene's germline CDR1 is LNHDA and CDR2 SQIVND (reference sequence). The germline V and J ends were trimmed by 6 bases and 2 bases, with 16 bases remaining between them. The CDR3 sequence: CASSVSGAFQETQYF. The CDR3 DNA reads TGTGCCAGTAGCGTCTCGGGCGCGTTTCAAGAGACCCAGTACTTC.

The chain employs TRBV25-1 and TRBJ2-1, with D perhaps given as TRBD1 or TRBD2 (6 bases each). The CDR3 has 16 amino acids. V gave up 2 bases and J gave up 8 bases, with 19 bases separating them. Germline CDR1 is MGHDK and CDR2 is SYGVNS. The chain's CDR3 is CASSEHNWGATHEQFF. CDR3 DNA sequence: TGTGCCAGCAGTGAACATAATTGGGGGGCTACTCATGAGCAGTTCTTC.

The chain links TRBV2 to TRBJ1-5, with a possible D match to TRBD1 (6 bases). The V and J ends lost 5 bases and 6 bases respectively, with 14 bases between them. CDR3 length: 14 amino acids. CDR1 is SNHLY and CDR2 is FYNNEI in the germline V gene. The CDR3 protein is CASSIQGLGQPQHF. The CDR3 coding sequence is TGTGCCAGCAGTATACAGGGACTTGGTCAGCCCCAGCATTTT.

J is TRBJ2-1 and V is TRBV2; D is unresolved. The CDR3 consists of 14 residues. With 4 bases removed from V and 4 bases from J, the gap between germline ends came to 11 bases. Germline loops: CDR1 SNHLY, CDR2 FYNNEI. CDR3 DNA sequence: TGTGCCAGCAGTGTATCGAGCGTATACAATGAGCAGTTCTTC. Amino acid sequence: CASSVSSVYNEQFF. Drawing the rest from reference TRBV2 and TRBJ2-1, the complete variable domain is EPEVTQTPSHQVTQMGQEVILRCVPISNHLYFYWYRQILGQKVEFLVSFYNNEISEKSEIFDDQFSVERPDGSNFTLKIRSTKLEDSAMYFCASSVSSVYNEQFFGPGTRLTVL.

The chain uses TRBV5-6 and TRBJ2-5; perhaps TRBD1 as D (7 bases). V was pared by 2 bases and J by 0 bases, with 23 bases between. The CDR3 extends over 19 amino acids. Germline CDR1 is SGHDT and CDR2 is YYEEEE. The CDR3 DNA reads TGTGCCAGCAGCTTTATGCTCGGACTAACAGGGGTATACCAAGAGACCCAGTACTTC. Translated, it gives CASSFMLGLTGVYQETQYF.